These 27 T cell receptor beta chains originate from one sample sequenced in a study of regulatory T cells in long-lasting Graves disease. CDR3 regions were amplified by Arm-PCR using iRepertoire HTBI primers to build TCR beta libraries. TCRdb reprocessed the multiplex PCR reads via MiXCR and lists one record per CDR3 protein. The table lists 400,000 to 500,000 distinct CDR3 sequences, around 20% of them singletons. Regarding time point: persistent/refractory GD, antithyroid drugs over 5 years with positive TRAb. Generation of the TCR library employed RNA extracted from PBMCs. This specimen was peripheral blood mononuclear cells (PBMCs), taken when the disease was refractory, from a patient treated with antithyroid drugs. Source of these receptors: a female donor with Graves disease.

There are many counts of this clonotype. V gene TRBV6-1 combines with J gene TRBJ1-1; 7 nucleotides match TRBD1. With V trimmed by 6 bases and J by 3 bases, 4 bases remained unmatched. Germline lookup yields CDR1 MNHNS and CDR2 SASEGT. CDR3 length equals 13 residues. CDR3 nucleotide sequence: TGTGCCAGCAGGTTAGGGACAGACACTGAAGCTTTCTTT. Its translation is CASRLGTDTEAFF.

The gene calls are TRBV20-1 and TRBJ1-4; possible D gene TRBD1, 5 bases. This CDR3 is 12 amino acids long. Trimming pared 4 bases from V and 6 bases from J, leaving 9 bases between. Germline V CDR1 and CDR2: DFQATT, SNEGSKA (reference sequence). The CDR3 DNA sequence: TGCAGTGCTATGGGGGGGGATGAAAAACTGTTTTTT. Its translation: CSAMGGDEKLFF.

This clonotype occurred a few times. The chain combines TRBV11-2 with TRBJ2-1; 13 nucleotides match TRBD2. This CDR3 contains 20 residues. From germline, CDR1 is SGHAT and CDR2 FQNNGV. Losses at the gene ends were 3 bases for V and 4 bases for J; bases not matched to a gene: 15. CDR3 DNA sequence: TGTGCCAGCAGCTTTCACCCTTCCCGGACTAGCGGGAGTGGGTACAATGAGCAGTTCTTC. This codes for CASSFHPSRTSGSGYNEQFF.

This clonotype was found many times. J is TRBJ1-4 and V is TRBV6-5; D not certain. CDR1 and CDR2 (germline): MNHEY, SVGAGI. V was trimmed by 2 bases and J by 3 bases, leaving 1 base between them. The CDR3 loop spans 12 amino acids. The CDR3: CASSYANEKLFF. The CDR3 region has the DNA TGTGCCAGCAGTTACGCTAATGAAAAACTGTTTTTT.

This clonotype was found many times. The rearrangement uses TRBV2 and TRBJ1-1, with a possible D match to TRBD1 (5 bases). Trimming took off 6 bases at V and 5 bases at J, with 13 bases between the two ends. The CDR3 consists of 13 residues. Per the germline V gene, CDR1 is SNHLY and CDR2 is FYNNEI. CDR3 region: CASSFDRRTEAFF. The CDR3 coding sequence is TGTGCCAGCAGCTTTGACAGAAGAACTGAAGCTTTCTTT.

This clonotype was detected ten times or more. The V gene is TRBV28, the J gene TRBJ1-6; possible D gene TRBD1, 6 bases. The germline gives CDR1 MDHEN, CDR2 SYDVKM. The V and J ends lost 6 bases and 8 bases respectively, with 17 bases between them. The CDR3 is 15 amino acids. The CDR3 nucleotides are TGTGCCAGCAGACCTCCTACAAGGGGGGATTCACCCCTCCACTTT. Its protein is CASRPPTRGDSPLHF.

There are many counts of this clonotype. This chain links TRBV28 with TRBJ2-2; tentatively, D is TRBD2 (6 bases). V was cut by 6 bases and J by 1 base, with 12 bases left in between. Germline assignment: CDR1 MDHEN and CDR2 SYDVKM. The CDR3 runs to 15 residues. CDR3 residues: CASSPGTRNTGELFF. The CDR3 coding sequence is TGTGCCAGCAGCCCCGGGACTCGGAACACCGGGGAGCTGTTTTTT.

This clonotype was counted many times. The chain joins TRBV5-5 to TRBJ2-5; D is perhaps TRBD1 (5 bases). The length of the CDR3 is 13 residues. The V and J ends lost 6 bases and 2 bases respectively, with 11 bases between them. Germline values: CDR1 SGHKS, CDR2 YYEKEE (reference sequence). The chain's CDR3 is CASTLTGQETQYF. The DNA of the CDR3 is TGTGCCAGCACCCTAACAGGTCAAGAGACCCAGTACTTC.

On this clonotype itself: One base away lies a much larger clone, so this may be a sequencing read error. The chain combines TRBV11-2 with TRBJ2-2, with 7 bases fitting TRBD1. The CDR3 sequence is 14 residues long. Germline CDR1 reads SGHAT; CDR2 reads FQNNGV. J gave up 9 bases and V 4 bases, and 8 bases lay outside the gene matches. CDR3 coding DNA: TGTGCCAGCAGCTCAATACAGGGGACCAGGGAGCTGTTTTTT. It codes for CASSSIQGTRELFF.

The chain couples TRBV27 to TRBJ2-1; 13 nucleotides align to TRBD2. In germline, CDR1 is MNHEY, CDR2 SMNVEV (reference sequence). J was trimmed by 9 bases and V by 0 bases; bases with no gene match: 2. CDR3 length: 15 amino acids. CDR3: CASSLSGLAGVEQFF. Here the CDR3 DNA reads TGTGCCAGCAGTTTATCAGGACTAGCGGGGGTTGAGCAGTTCTTC.

The table lists this clonotype with many counts. The V call is TRBV12-3 or TRBV12-4, the J call TRBJ2-7; 11 nucleotides line up with TRBD2. This CDR3 comprises 18 residues. Trimming at V came to 6 bases and at J to 2 bases, leaving 15 bases not matched to a gene. The CDR3 sequence: CASSTTATSGVPAYEQYF. The CDR3, as DNA: TGTGCCAGCAGCACTACAGCGACTAGCGGGGTTCCTGCCTACGAGCAGTACTTC.

At least ten counts were recorded for this clonotype. The chain recombines TRBV6-5 with TRBJ2-7; D is possibly TRBD2 (5 bases). Germline assignment: CDR1 MNHEY and CDR2 SVGAGI. This CDR3 is 15 amino acids long. V lost 0 bases and J 4 bases, leaving 13 bases between the germline ends. The CDR3 reads CASSYSETGSYEQYF. The CDR3 DNA follows: TGTGCCAGCAGTTACTCGGAGACGGGGTCGTACGAGCAGTACTTC.

This clonotype was picked up many times. J is TRBJ1-5 and V is TRBV2, with D possibly TRBD1 on 5 matching bases. V was cut by 5 bases and J by 7 bases, with 12 bases left in between. Looked up from germline, CDR1 is SNHLY and CDR2 is FYNNEI. The CDR3 runs 13 residues. CDR3 nucleotides: TGTGCCAGCAGTTGGGACCCCAACCAGCCCCAGCATTTT. Its protein product is CASSWDPNQPQHF.

V and J are TRBV12-3 or TRBV12-4 and TRBJ2-5; TRBD2 matches at 10 bases. Trimming took 4 bases from V and 6 from J; bases not matched to a gene: 8. The CDR3 spans 15 residues. The DNA of the CDR3 is TGTGCCAGCAGTTCATGGACTAGCGGTTTGAAGACCCAGTACTTC. Its protein is CASSSWTSGLKTQYF.

Of note for this clonotype: The CDR3 carries no conserved terminal phenylalanine or tryptophan, so it likely arises from a read error. J is TRBJ1-1 and V is TRBV6-2 or TRBV6-3, with D tentatively TRBD1 (5 bases). The CDR3 has 13 residues. Germline CDR1 reads MNHEY; CDR2 reads SVGEGT. This chain's CDR3 is CASSWQGNTEAFL. CDR3 sequence (DNA): TGTGCCAGTAGTTGGCAGGGGAACACTGAAGCTTTCCTT.

Note on this clonotype: A read error may explain this, as a much larger clone is one base away. The rearrangement links TRBV5-4 to TRBJ2-7; D is tentatively TRBD1 or TRBD2 (6 bases each). CDR1 and CDR2 from the germline V gene are SGHNT and YYREEE (reference sequence). The CDR3 spans 14 residues. The CDR3 sequence is CASSLKGGSHEQYF. The CDR3 DNA is TGTGCCAGCAGCTTGAAGGGGGGCTCCCACGAGCAGTACTTC.

The chain employs TRBV20-1 and TRBJ2-3; D is uncertain. V was shortened by 3 bases and J by 4 bases, with 8 bases between the two germline ends. Looked up from germline, CDR1 is DFQATT and CDR2 is SNEGSKA (reference sequence). The CDR3 covers 12 residues. The CDR3 DNA reads as TGCAGTGCTAGTTCACGGGCAGATACGCAGTATTTT. Translating gives CSASSRADTQYF.

The CDR3 DNA follows: TGCGCCAGCAGTGAGTCAGTGGAAGCTACAGATACGCAGTATTTT. This sequence encodes CASSESVEATDTQYF. The gene calls are TRBV10-1 and TRBJ2-3; D is ambiguous. The V gene's germline CDR1 is WNHNN and CDR2 SYGVQD (reference sequence). V gave up 0 bases and J gave up 3 bases, with 10 bases separating them. This CDR3 has 15 residues.

Ten or more counts support this clonotype. The V gene is TRBV28, the J gene TRBJ2-7; D is unclear. This CDR3 region has 13 residues. The V and J ends lost 3 bases and 4 bases respectively, with 10 bases between them. CDR1 is MDHEN and CDR2 is SYDVKM in the germline V gene. CDR3 amino acids: CASSFGSPYEQYF. Here the CDR3 DNA reads TGTGCCAGCAGTTTTGGGTCCCCTTACGAGCAGTACTTC.

This clonotype was observed a handful of times. CDR3 loop: CATWDRSTDTQYF. CDR3 sequence (DNA): TGTGCCACCTGGGACAGATCCACAGATACGCAGTATTTT. V usage is TRBV2 and J usage is TRBJ2-3; 7 nucleotides match TRBD1. Per the germline V gene, CDR1 is SNHLY and CDR2 is FYNNEI. V was clipped by 10 bases and J by 2 bases; unmatched bases: 6. The CDR3 covers 13 residues.

This clonotype was seen a handful of times. The CDR3 loop is CSVTGAPGASRQLTYEQYF. The CDR3 DNA reads TGCAGCGTCACAGGGGCCCCTGGGGCTAGTCGGCAACTGACCTACGAGCAGTACTTC. The chain recombines TRBV29-1 with TRBJ2-7, with TRBD1 matching over 7 bases. The trim removed 6 bases at V and 2 bases at J, leaving 25 bases unmatched. Germline lookup yields CDR1 SQVTM and CDR2 ANQGSEA. The CDR3 loop spans 19 amino acids.

In this sample, this clonotype turned up many times. The rearrangement uses TRBV18 and TRBJ2-7, with TRBD1 identical over 7 bases. Germline V lookup: CDR1 KGHSH, CDR2 LQKENI. The length of the CDR3 is 14 residues. V lost 3 bases and J lost 1; bases outside the gene matches: 3. Here the CDR3 reads CASSPGRGSYEQYF. As DNA, the CDR3 is TGTGCCAGCTCACCGGGCAGGGGGTCCTACGAGCAGTACTTC.

This clonotype has only a few counts. This chain links TRBV29-1 with TRBJ2-5; D call uncertain. V was pared by 7 bases and J by 3 bases, with 6 bases between. The germline V gene encodes CDR1 SQVTM and CDR2 ANQGSEA. The CDR3 runs to 10 residues. The CDR3 sequence is CSDREETQYF. As DNA, the CDR3 is TGCAGCGACCGGGAAGAGACCCAGTACTTC.

The chain uses TRBV29-1 and TRBJ2-1; 12 bases line up with TRBD1. Germline CDR1 SQVTM, CDR2 ANQGSEA. This CDR3 is 14 amino acids long. Trimming took 6 bases from V and 9 from J; bases not matched to a gene: 9. This CDR3 is CSVPPGTGGGEQFF. DNA of the CDR3: TGCAGCGTCCCTCCCGGGACAGGGGGCGGTGAGCAGTTCTTC.

This clonotype was detected ten times or more. The junction and the germline gene differ at one end; a read error may be behind it. The chain employs TRBV28 and TRBJ1-5; the D is unclear. Germline CDR1 MDHEN, CDR2 SYDVKM. The CDR3 is made up of 15 amino acids. The chain's CDR3 is CTSSAHRNSNQPQHF. The DNA of the CDR3 is TGTACCAGCAGTGCTCACCGTAATAGCAATCAGCCCCAGCATTTT.

There are a few counts of this clonotype. The chain links TRBV28 to TRBJ2-7, with 10 bases fitting TRBD2. This CDR3 has 15 amino acids. V lost 4 bases, J lost 2 bases, and 5 bases stayed unmatched. Looked up from germline, CDR1 is MDHEN and CDR2 is SYDVKM. The CDR3 bases are TGTGCCAGCAGTTCCCCTAGCGGGAGTGCCTACGAGCAGTACTTC. Residues: CASSSPSGSAYEQYF.

Concerning this clonotype itself: A much larger clone lies a single base off, so this may be a read error. J is TRBJ1-5 and V is TRBV3-1; D might be TRBD1 (6 bases). CDR1 LGHDT and CDR2 YNNKEL come from the germline V gene (reference sequence). The CDR3 sequence is 13 residues long. Written as DNA, the CDR3 is TGTGCCGGCAGCCAAGGACAGTATCAGCCCCAGCATTTT. Translating it yields CAGSQGQYQPQHF.